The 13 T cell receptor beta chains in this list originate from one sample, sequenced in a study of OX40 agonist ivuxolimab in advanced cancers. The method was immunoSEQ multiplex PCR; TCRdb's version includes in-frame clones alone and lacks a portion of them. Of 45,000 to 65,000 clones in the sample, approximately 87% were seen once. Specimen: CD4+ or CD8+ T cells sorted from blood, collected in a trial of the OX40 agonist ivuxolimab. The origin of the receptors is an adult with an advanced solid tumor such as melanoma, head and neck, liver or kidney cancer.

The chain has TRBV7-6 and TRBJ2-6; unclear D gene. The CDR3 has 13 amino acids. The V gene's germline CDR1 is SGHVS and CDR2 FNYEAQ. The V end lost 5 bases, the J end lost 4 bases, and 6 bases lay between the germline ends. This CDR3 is CASSPWGANVLTF. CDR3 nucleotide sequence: TGTGCCAGCAGCCCTTGGGGGGCCAACGTCCTGACTTTC.

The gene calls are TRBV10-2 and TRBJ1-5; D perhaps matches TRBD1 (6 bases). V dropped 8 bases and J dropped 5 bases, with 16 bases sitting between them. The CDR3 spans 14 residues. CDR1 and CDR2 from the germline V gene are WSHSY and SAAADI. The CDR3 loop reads CASRASDSYQPQHF. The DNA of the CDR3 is TGCGCCAGCCGCGCCTCGGACAGCTATCAGCCCCAGCATTTT.

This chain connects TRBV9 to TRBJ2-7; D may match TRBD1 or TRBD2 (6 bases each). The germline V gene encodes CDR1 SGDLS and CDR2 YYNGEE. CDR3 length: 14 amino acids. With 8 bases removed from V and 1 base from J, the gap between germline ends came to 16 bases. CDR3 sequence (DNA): TGTGCCAGTCCAAGGGGGGTCAGTTCCTACGAGCAGTACTTC. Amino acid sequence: CASPRGVSSYEQYF.

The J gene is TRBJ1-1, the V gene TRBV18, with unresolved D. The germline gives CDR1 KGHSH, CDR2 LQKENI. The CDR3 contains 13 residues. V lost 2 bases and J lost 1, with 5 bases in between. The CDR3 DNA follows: TGTGCCAGCTCACCATCCCCGAACACTGAAGCTTTCTTT. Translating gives CASSPSPNTEAFF.

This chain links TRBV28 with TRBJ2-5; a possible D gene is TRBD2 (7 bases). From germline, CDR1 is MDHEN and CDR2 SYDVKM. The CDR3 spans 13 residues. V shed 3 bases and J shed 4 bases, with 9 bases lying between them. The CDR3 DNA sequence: TGTGCCAGCAGTTTGAGGGGGGGAGAGACCCAGTACTTC. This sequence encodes CASSLRGGETQYF.

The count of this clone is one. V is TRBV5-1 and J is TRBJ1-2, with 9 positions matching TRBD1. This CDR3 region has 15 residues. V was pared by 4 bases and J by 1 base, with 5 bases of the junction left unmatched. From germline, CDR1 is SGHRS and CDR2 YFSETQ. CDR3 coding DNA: TGCGCCAGCAGCCCGGGGACAGGGATTAACTATGGCTACACCTTC. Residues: CASSPGTGINYGYTF. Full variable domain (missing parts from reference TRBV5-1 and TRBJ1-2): KAGVTQTPRYLIKTRGQQVTLSCSPISGHRSVSWYQQTPGQGLQFLFEYFSETQRNKGNFPGRFSGRQFSNSRSEMNVSTLELGDSALYLCASSPGTGINYGYTFGSGTRLTVV.

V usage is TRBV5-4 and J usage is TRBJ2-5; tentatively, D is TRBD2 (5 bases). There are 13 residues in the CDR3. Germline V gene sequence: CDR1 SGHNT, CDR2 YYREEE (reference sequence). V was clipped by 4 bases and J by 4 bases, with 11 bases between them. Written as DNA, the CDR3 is TGTGCCAGCAGCACCGGAGGCAGAGAGACCCAGTACTTC. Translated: CASSTGGRETQYF.

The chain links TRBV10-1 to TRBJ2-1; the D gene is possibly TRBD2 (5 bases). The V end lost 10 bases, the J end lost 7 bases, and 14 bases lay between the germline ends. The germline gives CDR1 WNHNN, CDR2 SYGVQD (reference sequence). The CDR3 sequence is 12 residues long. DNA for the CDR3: TGCGCCACCCGTGGACTGGGGAATGAGCAGTTCTTC. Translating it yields CATRGLGNEQFF.

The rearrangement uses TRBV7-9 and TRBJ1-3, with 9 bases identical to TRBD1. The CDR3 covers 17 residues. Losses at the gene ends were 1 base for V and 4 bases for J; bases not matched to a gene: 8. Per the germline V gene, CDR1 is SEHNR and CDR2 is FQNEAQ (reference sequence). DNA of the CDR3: TGTGCCAGCAGCTTAGTTTCACAGGGGGCAGGAGGAAACACCATATATTTT. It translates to CASSLVSQGAGGNTIYF.

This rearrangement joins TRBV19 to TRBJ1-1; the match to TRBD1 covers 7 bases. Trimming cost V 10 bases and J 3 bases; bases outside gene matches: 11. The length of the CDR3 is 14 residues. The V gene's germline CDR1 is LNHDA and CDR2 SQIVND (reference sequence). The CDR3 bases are TGTGCCATCTCAGACAGGGCAAGTTACACTGAAGCTTTCTTT. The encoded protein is CAISDRASYTEAFF. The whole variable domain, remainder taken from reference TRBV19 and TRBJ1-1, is DGGITQSPKYLFRKEGQNVTLSCEQNLNHDAMYWYRQDPGQGLRLIYYSQIVNDFQKGDIAEGYSVSREKKESFPLTVTSAQKNPTAFYLCAISDRASYTEAFFGQGTRLTVV.

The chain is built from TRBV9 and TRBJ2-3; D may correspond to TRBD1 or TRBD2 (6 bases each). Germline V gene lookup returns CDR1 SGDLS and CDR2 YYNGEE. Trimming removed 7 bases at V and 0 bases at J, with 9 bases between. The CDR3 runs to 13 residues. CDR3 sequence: CASQGRSTDTQYF. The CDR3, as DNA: TGTGCCAGCCAGGGGAGGAGCACAGATACGCAGTATTTT.

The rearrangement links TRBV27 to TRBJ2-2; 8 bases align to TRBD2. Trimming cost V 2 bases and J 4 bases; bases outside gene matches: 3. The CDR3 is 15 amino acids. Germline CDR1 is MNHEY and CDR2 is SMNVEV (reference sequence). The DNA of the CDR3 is TGTGCCAGCAGTTTAGTACGGGGGGGCACCGGGGAGCTGTTTTTT. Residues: CASSLVRGGTGELFF.

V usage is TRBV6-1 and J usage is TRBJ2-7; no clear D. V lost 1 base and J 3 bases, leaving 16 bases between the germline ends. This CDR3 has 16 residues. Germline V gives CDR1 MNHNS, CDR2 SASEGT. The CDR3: CASSEGSLFPHYEQYF. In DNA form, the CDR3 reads TGTGCCAGCAGTGAAGGGTCCCTTTTTCCGCACTACGAGCAGTACTTC.